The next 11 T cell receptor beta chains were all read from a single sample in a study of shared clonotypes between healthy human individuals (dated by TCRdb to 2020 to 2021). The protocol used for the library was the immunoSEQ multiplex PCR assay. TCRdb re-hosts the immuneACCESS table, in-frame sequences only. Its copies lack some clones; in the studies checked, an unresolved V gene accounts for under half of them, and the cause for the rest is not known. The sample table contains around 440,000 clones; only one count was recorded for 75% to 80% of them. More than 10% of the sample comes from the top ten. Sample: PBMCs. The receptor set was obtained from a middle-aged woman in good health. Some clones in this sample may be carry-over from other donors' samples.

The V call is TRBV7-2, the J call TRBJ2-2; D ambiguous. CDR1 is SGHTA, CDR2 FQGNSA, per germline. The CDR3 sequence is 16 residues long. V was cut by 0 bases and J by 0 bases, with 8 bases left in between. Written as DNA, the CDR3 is TGTGCCAGCAGCTTAGCCCCGGCAGCGAACACCGGGGAGCTGTTTTTT. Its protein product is CASSLAPAANTGELFF. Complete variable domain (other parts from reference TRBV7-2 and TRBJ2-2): GAGVSQSPSNKVTEKGKDVELRCDPISGHTALYWYRQSLGQGLEFLIYFQGNSAPDKSGLPSDRFSAERTGGSVSTLTIQRTQQEDSAVYLCASSLAPAANTGELFFGEGSRLTVL.

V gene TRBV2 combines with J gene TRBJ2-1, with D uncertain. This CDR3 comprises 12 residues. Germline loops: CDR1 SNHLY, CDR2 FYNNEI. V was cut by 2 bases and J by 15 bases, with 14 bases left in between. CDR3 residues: CASSEQALVGFF. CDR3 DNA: TGTGCCAGCAGTGAACAGGCCCTCGTGGGGTTCTTC.

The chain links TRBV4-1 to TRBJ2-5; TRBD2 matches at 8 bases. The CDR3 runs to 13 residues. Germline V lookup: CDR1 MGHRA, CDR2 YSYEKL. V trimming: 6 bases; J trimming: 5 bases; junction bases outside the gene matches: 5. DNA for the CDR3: TGCGCCAGCAGGGGACTAGAAGTTGAGACCCAGTACTTC. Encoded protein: CASRGLEVETQYF.

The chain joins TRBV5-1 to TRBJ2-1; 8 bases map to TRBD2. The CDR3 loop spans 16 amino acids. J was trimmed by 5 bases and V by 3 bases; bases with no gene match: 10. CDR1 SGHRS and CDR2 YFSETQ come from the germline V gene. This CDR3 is CASSSGTRYRNNEQFF. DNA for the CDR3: TGCGCCAGCAGCTCCGGGACTAGATATCGAAACAATGAGCAGTTCTTC.

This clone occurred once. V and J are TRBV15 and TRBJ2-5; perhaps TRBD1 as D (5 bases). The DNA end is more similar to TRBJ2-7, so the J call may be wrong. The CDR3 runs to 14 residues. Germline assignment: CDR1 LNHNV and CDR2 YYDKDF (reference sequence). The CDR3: CATSRALQAYEQYF. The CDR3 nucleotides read TGTGCCACCAGCAGAGCGCTACAGGCCTACGAGCAGTACTTC.

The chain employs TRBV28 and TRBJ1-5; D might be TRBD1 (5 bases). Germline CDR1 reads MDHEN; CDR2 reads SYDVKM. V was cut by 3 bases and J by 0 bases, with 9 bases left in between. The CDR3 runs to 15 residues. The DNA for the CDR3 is TGTGCCAGCAGTTTGCAGGGCGGTAGCAATCAGCCCCAGCATTTT. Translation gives CASSLQGGSNQPQHF. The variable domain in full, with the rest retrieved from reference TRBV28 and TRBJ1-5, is DVKVTQSSRYLVKRTGEKVFLECVQDMDHENMFWYRQDPGLGLRLIYFSYDVKMKEKGDIPEGYSVSREKKERFSLILESASTNQTSMYLCASSLQGGSNQPQHFGDGTRLSIL.

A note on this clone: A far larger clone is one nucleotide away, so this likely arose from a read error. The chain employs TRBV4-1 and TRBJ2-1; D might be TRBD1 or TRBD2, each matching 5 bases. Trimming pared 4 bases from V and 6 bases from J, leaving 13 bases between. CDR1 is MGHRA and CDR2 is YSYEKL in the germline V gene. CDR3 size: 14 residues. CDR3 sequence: CASSRGIFGNEQFF. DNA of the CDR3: TGCGCCAGCAGCCGGGGGATTTTCGGCAATGAGCAGTTCTTC.

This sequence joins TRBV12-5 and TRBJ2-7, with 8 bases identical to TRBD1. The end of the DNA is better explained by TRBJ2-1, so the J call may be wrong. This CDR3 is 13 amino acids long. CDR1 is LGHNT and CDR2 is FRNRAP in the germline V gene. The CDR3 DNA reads TGTGCTAGTGCCCTGGACAGGGCCAATGAGCAGTTCTTC. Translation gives CASALDRANEQFF.

CDR3 DNA: TGTGCCTTCGAAGCAGGGGGCCGGGAGCAGTACTTC. Translation gives CAFEAGGREQYF. The rearrangement joins TRBV10-3 to TRBJ2-7; 8 bases align to TRBD1. CDR1 is ENHRY, CDR2 SYGVKD, per germline. CDR3 size: 12 residues. After removal of 11 bases from V and 7 bases from J, the junction contained 10 bases not matched to a gene.

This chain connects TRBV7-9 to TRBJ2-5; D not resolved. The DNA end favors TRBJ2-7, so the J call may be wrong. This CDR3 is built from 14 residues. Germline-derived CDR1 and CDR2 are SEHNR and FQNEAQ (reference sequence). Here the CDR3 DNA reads TGTGCCAGCAGCTTAGTTGGGGTTTACGGCGAGCAGTACTTC. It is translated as CASSLVGVYGEQYF.

The CDR3, as DNA: TGTGCCAGCTCACCAGTTGGCCAAGAGACCCAGTACTTC. It is translated as CASSPVGQETQYF. The chain employs TRBV18 and TRBJ2-5; D is unresolved. Per germline, CDR1 KGHSH and CDR2 LQKENI. The V end was cut by 2 bases, the J end by 1 base, with 5 bases between. The CDR3 length is 13 residues.